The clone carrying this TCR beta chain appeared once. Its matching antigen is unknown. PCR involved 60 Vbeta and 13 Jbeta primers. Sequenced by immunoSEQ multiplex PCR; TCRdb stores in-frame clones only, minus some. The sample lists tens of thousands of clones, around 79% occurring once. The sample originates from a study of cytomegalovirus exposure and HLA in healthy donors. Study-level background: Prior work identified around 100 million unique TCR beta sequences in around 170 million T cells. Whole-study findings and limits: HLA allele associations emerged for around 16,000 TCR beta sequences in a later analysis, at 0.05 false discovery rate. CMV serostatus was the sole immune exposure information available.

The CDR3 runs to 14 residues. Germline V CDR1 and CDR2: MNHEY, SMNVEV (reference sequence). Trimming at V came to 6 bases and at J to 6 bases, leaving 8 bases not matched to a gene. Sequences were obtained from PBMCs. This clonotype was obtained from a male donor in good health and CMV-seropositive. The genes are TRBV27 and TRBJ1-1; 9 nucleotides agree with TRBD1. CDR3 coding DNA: TGTGCCAGCAGCCTCTTCCGACAGGGGGCTGAAGCTTTCTTT. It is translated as CASSLFRQGAEAFF.